This TCR beta chain came from a study of cytomegalovirus exposure and HLA in healthy donors. The CDR3 is 16 residues long. The germline CDR1 and CDR2 sequences are MDHEN and SYDVKM. Unmatched junction bases numbered 6, after V lost 5 bases and J lost 5 bases. The primer mix had 60 Vbeta and 13 Jbeta primers. The repertoire was sequenced with immunoSEQ multiplex PCR; TCRdb's copy has only in-frame clones and lacks some. The sample contains 150,000 to 160,000 clones, more than 75% of which appear only once. The source material was PBMCs. The rearrangement links TRBV28 to TRBJ2-7; TRBD2 aligns across 16 bases. The origin of this receptor is a woman aged 18 to 35 in good health and CMV-seronegative. CDR3 DNA sequence: TGTGCCAGCAGTCAGGGACTAGCGGGAGGGTGGGACGAGCAGTACTTC. It encodes CASSQGLAGGWDEQYF.